This is a list of T cell receptor beta chains from one sample in a study of shared clonotypes between healthy human individuals. The assay was immunoSEQ multiplex PCR, and TCRdb's table has in-frame clones only and misses some. Counted here are some 600,000 clones, 95% to 96% occurring once; the ten biggest clones make up roughly 0.12%. The sequenced material came from naive CD8+ T cells sorted from blood. These receptor sequences come from a woman aged 25 to 39 in good health. Both conserved end residues are part of each CDR3. D genes are given only for firm matches. The size entry is marked missing in some rows and otherwise reads once, few, many or a size class.

abundance,d_gene,j_gene,v_gene,CDR3aa,CDR3nt
.,TRBD2,TRBJ2-7,TRBV23-1,CASSLIYGGVEQYF,TGCGCCAGCAGTTTAATTTACGGGGGGGTCGAGCAGTACTTC
.,.,TRBJ1-4,TRBV5-1,CASSWSESERGKLFF,TGCGCCAGCAGCTGGTCTGAAAGTGAGAGAGGAAAACTGTTTTTT
.,.,TRBJ2-7,TRBV28,CASRATGRASAYEQYF,TGTGCCAGCAGGGCTACAGGTAGGGCCAGCGCATACGAGCAGTACTTC
.,.,TRBJ2-2,TRBV27,CASSLSAITGELFF,TGTGCCAGCAGTTTATCGGCTATTACCGGGGAGCTGTTTTTT
.,TRBD2,TRBJ2-7,TRBV27,CASSLSKLAGSSYEQYF,TGTGCCAGCAGTTTATCGAAACTAGCGGGAAGCTCCTACGAGCAGTACTTC
.,TRBD2,TRBJ2-4,TRBV28,CASSPRAGGEGNIQYF,TGTGCCAGCAGCCCCCGAGCGGGAGGTGAGGGGAACATTCAGTACTTC
.,.,TRBJ2-6,TRBV7-9,CASSRPQGSGANVLTF,TGTGCCAGCAGTAGACCCCAGGGGTCTGGGGCCAACGTCCTGACTTTC
once,.,TRBJ2-3,TRBV5-1,CASSFPLTDTQYF,TGCGCCAGCAGCTTTCCCCTTACTGATACGCAGTATTTT
.,TRBD2,TRBJ2-1,TRBV19,CASSLGLAGVYNEQFF,TGTGCCAGTAGTCTGGGACTAGCGGGAGTATACAATGAGCAGTTCTTC
.,.,TRBJ2-1,TRBV6-5,CASRPGRNNEQFF,TGTGCCAGCAGGCCCGGGCGGAACAATGAGCAGTTCTTC
.,.,TRBJ2-1,TRBV28,CASSPSWVSSRTYNEQFF,TGTGCCAGCAGTCCTAGTTGGGTCTCGAGCCGTACCTACAATGAGCAGTTCTTC
.,TRBD1,TRBJ2-5,TRBV5-6,CASSIAGTGGETQYF,TGTGCCAGCAGCATAGCCGGGACAGGGGGCGAGACCCAGTACTTC
.,.,TRBJ2-1,TRBV10-1,CASSVPGGPANEQFF,TGCGCCAGCAGTGTTCCTGGGGGACCTGCCAATGAGCAGTTCTTC
.,TRBD2,TRBJ2-7,TRBV7-9,CASSEELAGLYEQYF,TGTGCCAGCAGCGAAGAATTAGCGGGGCTCTACGAGCAGTACTTC
.,TRBD2,TRBJ2-3,TRBV5-4,CASSQPRGREADTQYF,TGTGCCAGCAGCCAACCTCGGGGGAGGGAGGCAGATACGCAGTATTTT
.,.,TRBJ2-7,TRBV6-6,CASSDDIGTYEQYF,TGTGCCAGCAGTGACGACATTGGGACTTACGAGCAGTACTTC
.,.,TRBJ2-5,TRBV5-5,CASSLAPELQETQYF,TGTGCCAGCAGCTTGGCCCCAGAGCTACAAGAGACCCAGTACTTC
.,TRBD2,TRBJ2-1,TRBV9,CASSVGGTSLYEQFF,TGTGCCAGCAGCGTAGGCGGGACTAGTTTATATGAGCAGTTCTTC
.,.,TRBJ2-1,TRBV5-4,CASSLVEDDNEQFF,TGTGCCAGCAGCTTGGTAGAGGACGACAATGAGCAGTTCTTC
.,.,TRBJ2-7,TRBV27,CASKGRGYEQYF,TGTGCCAGCAAGGGCAGGGGCTACGAGCAGTACTTC
.,TRBD2,TRBJ2-3,TRBV9,CASSVGVWTSGGDTQYF,TGTGCCAGCAGCGTAGGCGTGTGGACTAGCGGAGGAGATACGCAGTATTTT
.,.,TRBJ2-7,TRBV28,CASSSPLASRPYEQYF,TGTGCCAGCAGTTCCCCCTTGGCTAGCAGACCCTACGAGCAGTACTTC
.,TRBD1,TRBJ1-5,TRBV7-9,CASSLNTGGSNQPQHF,TGTGCCAGCAGCTTAAACACAGGGGGCTCAAATCAGCCCCAGCATTTT
.,.,TRBJ2-3,TRBV20-1,CSAEGGGGQYF,TGCAGTGCCGAGGGGGGAGGTGGGCAGTATTTT
.,.,TRBJ2-2,TRBV27,CASSLDLITGELFF,TGTGCCAGCAGTTTGGACTTAATCACCGGGGAGCTGTTTTTT
.,.,TRBJ1-2,TRBV2,CASSEGQNNYGYTF,TGTGCCAGCAGTGAAGGACAGAATAACTATGGCTACACCTTC
.,TRBD2,TRBJ2-1,TRBV5-6,CASNPSRGGPYNEQFF,TGTGCCAGCAACCCCTCACGGGGGGGCCCCTACAATGAGCAGTTCTTC
.,.,TRBJ1-2,TRBV27,CASSSTNYGYTF,TGTGCCAGCAGCTCCACTAACTATGGCTACACCTTC
.,.,TRBJ1-1,TRBV27,CASSLSNSLNTEAFF,TGTGCCAGCAGTTTATCGAACAGCCTGAACACTGAAGCTTTCTTT
.,TRBD1,TRBJ2-7,TRBV5-1,CASSLAPGTDEQYF,TGCGCCAGCAGCTTGGCCCCCGGGACAGACGAGCAGTACTTC
once,.,TRBJ1-5,TRBV28,CASSWDIDQPQHF,TGTGCCAGCAGTTGGGACATCGATCAGCCCCAGCATTTT
.,.,TRBJ1-2,TRBV19,CASSRQVSNYGYTF,TGTGCCAGTTCCCGACAGGTTTCGAACTATGGCTACACCTTC
.,.,TRBJ2-3,TRBV27,CASSPTGTRGSDTQYF,TGTGCCAGCAGTCCAACCGGGACTCGGGGCTCAGATACGCAGTATTTT
.,.,TRBJ2-7,TRBV28,CASSPPSYLLSYEQYF,TGTGCCAGCAGTCCCCCTTCGTACCTTCTCTCCTACGAGCAGTACTTC
.,.,TRBJ2-7,TRBV29-1,CSVSGSSSYEQYF,TGCAGCGTAAGCGGGTCGAGCTCCTACGAGCAGTACTTC
.,.,TRBJ2-7,TRBV28,CASSLGLKYEQYF,TGTGCCAGCAGTTTAGGACTCAAGTACGAGCAGTACTTC
.,.,TRBJ2-7,TRBV10-2,CASTLRPNPPPSEQYF,TGCGCCAGCACCCTGCGACCCAACCCTCCCCCCTCGGAGCAGTACTTC
once,.,TRBJ1-2,TRBV19,CASSVGHGYTF,TGTGCCAGTAGTGTGGGGCATGGCTACACCTTC
.,TRBD2,TRBJ2-1,TRBV7-9,CASSPGTTNPDEQFF,TGTGCCAGCAGCCCCGGGACTACCAACCCTGATGAGCAGTTCTTC
once,TRBD2,TRBJ2-1,TRBV27,CASSFGTTEQFF,TGTGCCAGCAGTTTTGGGACTACGGAGCAGTTCTTC
.,.,TRBJ2-5,TRBV5-8,CANPRTPREETQYF,TGTGCCAACCCGAGAACCCCCCGGGAGGAGACCCAGTACTTC
.,.,TRBJ2-1,TRBV7-9,CASSPLDRPLNEQFF,TGTGCCAGCAGCCCCTTGGACCGCCCTCTCAATGAGCAGTTCTTC
.,.,TRBJ1-1,TRBV7-8,CASSLVVLPTGTEAFF,TGTGCCAGCAGCTTAGTCGTGCTCCCGACGGGCACTGAAGCTTTCTTT
.,.,TRBJ1-2,TRBV11-2,CASSLAPRDTGPANYGYTF,TGTGCCAGCAGCTTAGCCCCTCGGGACACCGGACCAGCTAACTATGGCTACACCTTC
.,TRBD2,TRBJ2-1,TRBV9,CASSVGGPTSAYNEQFF,TGTGCCAGCAGCGTAGGCGGTCCGACTAGCGCCTACAATGAGCAGTTCTTC
.,.,TRBJ1-1,TRBV25-1,CASSEMAGLNTEAFF,TGTGCCAGCAGTGAAATGGCGGGACTCAACACTGAAGCTTTCTTT
.,.,TRBJ1-3,TRBV7-2,CASSLEGGDISPYGNTIYF,TGTGCCAGCAGCTTAGAGGGGGGGGACATCTCCCCTTATGGAAACACCATATATTTT
.,.,TRBJ1-1,TRBV2,CASSLTRGLSTEAFF,TGTGCCAGCAGCCTGACGCGAGGGCTGAGCACTGAAGCTTTCTTT
.,.,TRBJ1-5,TRBV7-4,CASSAVGLSNQPQHF,TGTGCCAGCAGCGCCGTGGGCCTTAGCAATCAGCCCCAGCATTTT
.,.,TRBJ2-2,TRBV11-3,CASRPGVSKDTTGELFF,TGTGCCAGCAGGCCAGGAGTGAGCAAGGACACCACCGGGGAGCTGTTTTTT